These 12 T cell receptor beta chains share one sample of origin, sequenced in a study of shared clonotypes between healthy human individuals (dated by TCRdb to about 2020). Preparation of the library involved the immunoSEQ multiplex PCR assay. TCRdb took over this immuneACCESS table, retaining in-frame rearrangements with V and J assigned. Such tables are incomplete; in checked studies, under half of the missing clones stem from an unresolved V gene, and the remainder is unexplained. Across this sample there are 2 million to 2.5 million clones, with almost 96% seen only once. 0.1% to 0.15% of the sample is in the top ten clones. The sequencing sample was made of naive CD4+ T cells sorted from blood. The cell subset or site label, as the study defines it: CD45RA+ positively selected. Source of these receptors: a man aged 18 to 30 in good health.

In its sample, this clone was seen once. The chain uses TRBV2 and TRBJ1-4; D is undetermined. Germline lookup yields CDR1 SNHLY and CDR2 FYNNEI. This CDR3 comprises 14 residues. Trimming took 5 bases from V and 4 from J, leaving 11 bases between them. The CDR3 loop reads CASSRRGLNEKLFF. CDR3 DNA sequence: TGTGCCAGCAGTAGACGAGGGCTTAATGAAAAACTGTTTTTT.

A remark on this clone: Other DNA sequences within the sample encode an identical CDR3. V usage is TRBV7-2 and J usage is TRBJ1-1; D gene unclear. The CDR3 covers 13 residues. V was clipped by 3 bases and J by 0 bases, with 5 bases between them. The germline gives CDR1 SGHTA, CDR2 FQGNSA. The DNA of the CDR3 is TGTGCCAGCAGCTTTAGCTTGAACACTGAAGCTTTCTTT. Translation gives CASSFSLNTEAFF.

Concerning this clone itself: Within the sample, other DNA sequences also encode this same CDR3. The genes are TRBV20-1 and TRBJ1-1, with unresolved D. The CDR3 contains 10 residues. Germline lookup yields CDR1 DFQATT and CDR2 SNEGSKA (reference sequence). Trimming removed 6 bases from V and 5 bases from J, with 7 bases in between. This CDR3 reads CSAGRTEAFF. CDR3 DNA: TGCAGTGCGGGCCGGACTGAAGCTTTCTTT.

The CDR3 here is CASSLRGLAGVGEQFF. Written as DNA, the CDR3 is TGCGCCAGCAGCCTAAGGGGACTAGCGGGAGTCGGCGAGCAGTTCTTC. The chain is built from TRBV5-1 and TRBJ2-1; 14 bases map to TRBD2. The J segment lost 10 bases and the V segment lost 4 bases, leaving 10 bases of the junction unmatched. The germline V gene encodes CDR1 SGHRS and CDR2 YFSETQ. The CDR3 length is 16 residues.

Worth noting for this clone: Distinct nucleotide sequences in the sample also encode this CDR3. The genes are TRBV9 and TRBJ2-7, with a possible D match to TRBD2 (5 bases). V dropped 0 bases and J dropped 2 bases, with 9 bases sitting between them. The CDR3 totals 14 residues. The germline gives CDR1 SGDLS, CDR2 YYNGEE. The CDR3 DNA reads as TGTGCCAGCAGCGTAGATCCGGGGACCTACGAGCAGTACTTC. This translates into CASSVDPGTYEQYF.

The chain recombines TRBV15 with TRBJ1-6; D is uncertain. V lost 5 bases, J lost 5 bases, and 10 bases lay in between. Germline values: CDR1 LNHNV, CDR2 YYDKDF (reference sequence). The CDR3 runs to 14 residues. DNA of the CDR3: TGTGCCACCAGCGAGCGGTTACATAATTCACCCCTCCACTTT. The encoded protein is CATSERLHNSPLHF.

The CDR3 DNA reads TGTGCCAGCAGTTTACTGCGTGGCGGCCGGTATGGCTACACCTTC. This encodes CASSLLRGGRYGYTF. This chain joins TRBV27 and TRBJ1-2; D is unresolved. Trimming left V 2 bases short and J 5 bases short, with 15 bases between. CDR3 length: 15 residues. CDR1 and CDR2 from the germline V gene are MNHEY and SMNVEV (reference sequence).

This clone has only a few counts. Additional DNA sequences in this sample encode the identical CDR3. The chain has TRBV18 and TRBJ2-2; no definite D call. CDR1 and CDR2 (germline): KGHSH, LQKENI. Trimming pared 0 bases from V and 1 base from J, leaving 3 bases between. This CDR3 is 14 amino acids long. The CDR3 region has the DNA TGTGCCAGCTCACCACCCCAGAACACCGGGGAGCTGTTTTTT. It encodes CASSPPQNTGELFF.

This clone has a single count. V gene TRBV6-5 combines with J gene TRBJ2-2, with a tentative D call TRBD2 (5 bases). The V gene lost 0 bases and the J gene lost 7 bases, with 12 bases spanning the gap. The germline CDR1 and CDR2 sequences are MNHEY and SVGAGI. There are 15 residues in the CDR3. The CDR3 reads CASSYSAGLGGELFF. CDR3 in DNA: TGTGCCAGCAGTTACTCCGCAGGACTGGGCGGGGAGCTGTTTTTT.

The chain has TRBV5-1 and TRBJ2-7; a possible D gene is TRBD1 (5 bases). Germline-derived CDR1 and CDR2 are SGHRS and YFSETQ. The length of the CDR3 is 15 residues. V was shortened by 0 bases and J by 1 base, with 11 bases between the two germline ends. CDR3 bases: TGCGCCAGCAGCTTGGGGGCCTGGACATCCTACGAGCAGTACTTC. This encodes CASSLGAWTSYEQYF. The full variable domain, completed using reference TRBV5-1 and TRBJ2-7, is KAGVTQTPRYLIKTRGQQVTLSCSPISGHRSVSWYQQTPGQGLQFLFEYFSETQRNKGNFPGRFSGRQFSNSRSEMNVSTLELGDSALYLCASSLGAWTSYEQYFGPGTRLTVT.

Details on this clone: Other nucleotide sequences in the sample specify the same CDR3. V gene TRBV5-1 combines with J gene TRBJ1-2; D uncertain. Trimming took off 5 bases at V and 4 bases at J, with 9 bases between the two ends. The CDR3 has 12 amino acids. CDR1 and CDR2 from the germline V gene are SGHRS and YFSETQ. CDR3 in amino acids: CASSSDSYGYTF. CDR3 in DNA: TGCGCCAGCAGTTCCGACTCCTATGGCTACACCTTC.

This chain links TRBV29-1 with TRBJ1-1; D uncertain. The germline CDR1 and CDR2 sequences are SQVTM and ANQGSEA. There are 13 residues in the CDR3. Trimming removed 6 bases from V and 0 bases from J, with 11 bases in between. For the CDR3, the DNA is TGCAGCGTAGTTATTGAGATGAACACTGAAGCTTTCTTT. Translated: CSVVIEMNTEAFF.